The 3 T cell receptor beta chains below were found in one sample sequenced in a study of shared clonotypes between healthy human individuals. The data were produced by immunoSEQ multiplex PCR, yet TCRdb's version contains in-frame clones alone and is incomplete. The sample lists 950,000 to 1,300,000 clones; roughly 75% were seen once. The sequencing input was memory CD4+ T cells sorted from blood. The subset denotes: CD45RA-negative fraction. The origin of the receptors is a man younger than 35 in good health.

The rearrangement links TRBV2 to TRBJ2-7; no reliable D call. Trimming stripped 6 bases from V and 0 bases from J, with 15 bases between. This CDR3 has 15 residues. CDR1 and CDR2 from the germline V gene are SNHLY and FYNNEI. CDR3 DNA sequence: TGTGCCAGCAGGGAGTCTCCGAAAAACTCCTACGAGCAGTACTTC. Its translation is CASRESPKNSYEQYF.

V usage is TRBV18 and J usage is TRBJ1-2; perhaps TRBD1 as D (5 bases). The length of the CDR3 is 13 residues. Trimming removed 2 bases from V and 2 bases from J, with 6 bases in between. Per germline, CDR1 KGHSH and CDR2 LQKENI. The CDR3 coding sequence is TGTGCCAGCTCACCAGGGGACAACTATGGCTACACCTTC. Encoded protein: CASSPGDNYGYTF.

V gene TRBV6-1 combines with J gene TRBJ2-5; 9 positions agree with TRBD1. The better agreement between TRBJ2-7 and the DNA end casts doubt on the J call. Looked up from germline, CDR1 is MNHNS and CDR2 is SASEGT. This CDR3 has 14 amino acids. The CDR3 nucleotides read TGTGCCAGCAGAGCCCGGGACAGGGAAGGCGAGCAGTACTTC. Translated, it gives CASRARDREGEQYF.